The rows below give T cell receptor beta chains drawn from one sample of a study of T cell repertoires in cytomegalovirus infection. MiXCR was run by TCRdb on the reads, yielding one entry per CDR3 protein. There are about 130,000 distinct CDR3 sequences in the sample; roughly 25% occur only once, and 30% to 35% lies in the top ten. Their antigen targets remain unknown. Specimen: PBMCs, sequenced either directly or after in vitro stimulation (not recorded which). All receptors derive from a human donor in good health (CMV status not recorded). Some clones in this sample may be carry-over from other donors' samples. Each CDR3 is given with its conserved first and last residue. Each record gives: D gene, J gene, clone size, V gene, CDR3 DNA, CDR3 protein. A D gene is named only where the DNA matches it firmly. The size field is filled for only some rows; it gives once, few, many or a size class.

- | TRBJ2-5 | many | TRBV7-2 | TGTGCCAGCAGCTTAATCGCGGCTTCGGAGACCCAGTACTTC | CASSLIAASETQYF
TRBD1 | TRBJ2-3 | few | TRBV12-3/TRBV12-4 | TGTGCCAGCAGGCCATTAACAGGGGGTCCATCCACAGATACGCAGTATTTT | CASRPLTGGPSTDTQYF
TRBD1 | TRBJ1-6 | - | TRBV12-3/TRBV12-4 | TGTGCCAGCAGTGGGGACAGGTGGGATTCACCCCTCCACTTT | CASSGDRWDSPLHF
TRBD2 | TRBJ2-1 | few | TRBV15 | TGTGCCACCAGCATGCGACTAGCCGGTGAGCAGTTCTTC | CATSMRLAGEQFF
TRBD1 | TRBJ1-2 | few | TRBV7-2 | TGTGCCAGCAGCTTAGGATGGGACAGGGTTGACTATGGCTACACCTTC | CASSLGWDRVDYGYTF
TRBD2 | TRBJ2-3 | - | TRBV11-2 | TGTGCCAGCAGCTTAGGGGTAGCGGGAGGTGATACGCAGTATTTT | CASSLGVAGGDTQYF
- | TRBJ2-7 | - | TRBV7-6 | TGTGCCAGCAGCGCTACCCCCTACGAGCAGTACTTC | CASSATPYEQYF
- | TRBJ1-4 | many | TRBV5-8 | TGTGCCAGCAGCCAGGGGTTGGCTGGGCCTAATGAAAAACTGTTTTTT | CASSQGLAGPNEKLFF
- | TRBJ1-4 | once | TRBV7-9 | TGTGCCAGCAGCTCCCACAGGGCAACGGGTGAAAAACTGTTTTTT | CASSSHRATGEKLFF
- | TRBJ2-3 | few | TRBV6-6 | TGTGCCACCAAATTTTCAGGGGCCCCAGATACGCAGTATTTT | CATKFSGAPDTQYF
- | TRBJ2-7 | - | TRBV4-2 | TGTGCCAGCAGCCCCCCCGCTGCCAGCTCCTACGAGCAGTACTTC | CASSPPAASSYEQYF
- | TRBJ1-4 | - | TRBV7-9 | TGTGCCAGCAGCCCCCCGATGGGTGCAACTAATGAAAAACTGTTTTTT | CASSPPMGATNEKLFF
TRBD2 | TRBJ2-1 | - | TRBV19 | TGTGCCAGTTCTCCTCGGGACTATTCCGGTGAGCAGTTCTTC | CASSPRDYSGEQFF
TRBD2 | TRBJ2-1 | - | TRBV3-1 | TGTGCCAGCAGCCGGACTAGCGAAAACTACAATGAGCAGTTCTTC | CASSRTSENYNEQFF
TRBD2 | TRBJ2-7 | - | TRBV6-6 | TGTGCCAGCAGTTACCCTTCCGGCGGGAGGGCCCCCGTAGCCTACTTC | CASSYPSGGRAPVAYF
- | TRBJ2-5 | once | TRBV5-4 | TGTGCCAGCAGCCCTGCCTCCCAAGAGACCCAGTACTTC | CASSPASQETQYF
- | TRBJ2-1 | few | TRBV24-1 | TGTGCCACCAGTGCCCCCCCTCCGATCCACAATGAGCAGTTCTTC | CATSAPPPIHNEQFF
- | TRBJ2-1 | few | TRBV7-8 | TGTGCCAGCAGCTCACGCCGGGACTCTCACAATGAGCAGTTCTTC | CASSSRRDSHNEQFF
- | TRBJ2-1 | few | TRBV20-1 | TGCAGTGCTCCGGACTACCCCCTGAACAATGAGCAGTTCTTC | CSAPDYPLNNEQFF
- | TRBJ2-7 | few | TRBV12-3/TRBV12-4 | TGTGCCAGCAGCCGGCGGCGGTCGCCATCCTACGAGCAGTACTTC | CASSRRRSPSYEQYF
- | TRBJ2-3 | many | TRBV7-2 | TGTGCCAGCAGCTTAGATTTTACCGCAGATACGCAGTATTTT | CASSLDFTADTQYF
TRBD2 | TRBJ2-1 | - | TRBV5-6 | TGTGCCAGCAGCCCAAGATTAGCGGGAGCCTCTGAGCAGTTCTTC | CASSPRLAGASEQFF
- | TRBJ2-7 | many | TRBV5-1 | TGCGCCAGCAGCTTTGGATCACCAACGACTAACCGGGCCTCCTACGAGCAGTACTTC | CASSFGSPTTNRASYEQYF
TRBD1 | TRBJ1-2 | - | TRBV11-2 | TGTGCCAGCAGCTTTGCCGGGACAGTAAGTGGCTACACCTTC | CASSFAGTVSGYTF
TRBD2 | TRBJ2-1 | few | TRBV6-2/TRBV6-3 | TGTGCCAGCAGTTTCGACAGCGGGGACGCGTACAATGAGCAGTTCTTC | CASSFDSGDAYNEQFF
- | TRBJ2-1 | - | TRBV20-1 | TGCAGTGCTAGAGTGGGGGGGCCCCACAATGAGCAGTTCTTC | CSARVGGPHNEQFF
- | TRBJ1-1 | few | TRBV29-1 | TGCAGCGGTACCGCCCTAGTAGGTCTTAACACTGAAGCTTTCTTT | CSGTALVGLNTEAFF